This is a list of T cell receptor beta chains from one sample in a study of blood T cell repertoires in COVID-19. Only in-frame clones appear in the TCRdb table, and some are missing; sequencing was by immunoSEQ multiplex PCR. In the table there are some 100,000 clones, approximately 91% of which are singletons. Material: peripheral blood. These receptor sequences come from a woman aged 70-85 years with acute or convalescent COVID-19. Both conserved end residues are part of each CDR3. The order of the fields is J gene, V gene, clone size, D gene, CDR3 protein, CDR3 DNA. A D gene is named only where the DNA matches it firmly. The size of a clone is reported for some rows only, either as once, few or many, or as a class for expanded clones.

TRBJ1-1 | TRBV18 | . | TRBD1 | CASSPSTGGVMNTEAFF | TGTGCCAGCTCACCATCGACAGGGGGGGTCATGAACACTGAAGCTTTCTTT
TRBJ1-6 | TRBV3-1/TRBV3-2 | . | . | CASSPLGSSYNSPLHF | TGTGCCAGCAGCCCGCTTGGTAGCTCCTATAATTCACCCCTCCACTTT
TRBJ1-3 | TRBV2 | . | TRBD1 | CARRQGSGNTIYF | TGTGCCAGACGACAGGGATCTGGAAACACCATATATTTT
TRBJ2-1 | TRBV10-3 | . | . | CAIGAPPGNNEQFF | TGTGCCATCGGAGCCCCCCCAGGGAACAATGAGCAGTTCTTC
TRBJ1-1 | TRBV19 | . | . | CASSIEQNTEAFF | TGTGCCAGTAGTATTGAGCAGAACACTGAAGCTTTCTTT
TRBJ1-2 | TRBV2 | . | . | CASKRGSNYGYTF | TGTGCCAGCAAAAGGGGATCTAACTATGGCTACACCTTC
TRBJ2-3 | TRBV6-5 | . | TRBD2 | CASSLRLAGTDTQYF | TGTGCCAGCAGTCTCCGACTAGCGGGAACAGATACGCAGTATTTT
TRBJ2-1 | TRBV4-1 | . | TRBD2 | CASSQALGTSGENEQFF | TGCGCCAGCAGCCAAGCGTTGGGGACTAGCGGGGAGAATGAGCAGTTCTTC
TRBJ1-2 | TRBV7-7 | . | TRBD1 | CASSAQDRGPDGPTNYGYTF | TGTGCTAGCAGCGCCCAGGACAGGGGCCCTGACGGACCCACTAACTATGGCTACACCTTC
TRBJ1-1 | TRBV6-5 | . | TRBD1 | CASSYSGTGGTEAFF | TGTGCCAGCAGTTACTCGGGGACAGGGGGCACTGAAGCTTTCTTT
TRBJ1-2 | TRBV13 | . | . | CASSLGGAAGVGYTF | TGTGCCAGCAGCTTAGGCGGGGCCGCGGGAGTTGGCTACACCTTC
TRBJ1-2 | TRBV20-1 | . | TRBD1 | CSGTGSGGYTF | TGCAGTGGGACAGGGAGCGGTGGCTACACCTTC
TRBJ2-1 | TRBV12-5 | . | . | CASGLVLSGSVNEQFF | TGTGCTAGTGGTTTGGTACTATCGGGTAGCGTGAATGAGCAGTTCTTC
TRBJ1-6 | TRBV28 | . | TRBD1 | CASSFGQGNSPLHF | TGTGCCAGCAGTTTCGGACAGGGAAATTCACCCCTCCACTTT
TRBJ2-3 | TRBV19 | once | TRBD2 | CASSITGLAGVSTDTQYF | TGTGCCAGTAGTATTACGGGACTAGCGGGAGTTAGCACAGATACGCAGTATTTT
TRBJ2-3 | TRBV11-2 | once | . | CASSLGWRDTQYF | TGTGCCAGCAGCTTAGGATGGAGAGATACGCAGTATTTT
TRBJ1-1 | TRBV29-1 | . | . | CSVGEGPNTEAFF | TGCAGCGTTGGGGAGGGCCCGAACACTGAAGCTTTCTTT
TRBJ2-2 | TRBV6-5 | . | . | CASSYSRDTGELFF | TGTGCCAGCAGTTACTCGAGGGACACCGGGGAGCTGTTTTTT
TRBJ2-3 | TRBV19 | . | TRBD1 | CASTRFPGGTPGDTQYF | TGTGCCAGTACCCGATTTCCAGGGGGCACTCCAGGAGATACGCAGTATTTT
TRBJ1-1 | TRBV18 | . | . | CASSGSGLNTEAFF | TGTGCCAGCTCAGGGTCCGGGTTGAACACTGAAGCTTTCTTT
TRBJ1-1 | TRBV29-1 | . | . | CSVSKDSYTEAFF | TGCAGCGTTTCCAAGGACAGCTACACTGAAGCTTTCTTT
TRBJ1-2 | TRBV5-4 | . | . | CASSQDSTRRYGYTF | TGTGCCAGCAGCCAAGACAGTACCCGCCGATATGGCTACACCTTC
TRBJ1-5 | TRBV27 | . | . | CASSSRGDSNQPQHF | TGTGCCAGCAGTTCCCGGGGGGATAGCAATCAGCCCCAGCATTTT
TRBJ2-1 | TRBV7-9 | . | . | CASSLVLAVYNEQFF | TGTGCCAGCAGCTTAGTTCTAGCAGTTTACAATGAGCAGTTCTTC
TRBJ1-1 | TRBV5-1 | . | . | CASRAGSLATEAFF | TGCGCCAGCAGAGCAGGGTCCTTGGCCACTGAAGCTTTCTTT
TRBJ2-2 | TRBV10-1 | . | . | CASRTALTGELFF | TGCGCCAGCAGGACAGCCCTTACCGGGGAGCTGTTTTTT
TRBJ2-1 | TRBV28 | . | . | CASSAPSGLRFSYNEQFF | TGTGCCAGCAGTGCGCCGTCGGGACTCCGATTTTCCTACAATGAGCAGTTCTTC
TRBJ1-6 | TRBV5-1 | . | TRBD1 | CASRDTGGRSSYNSPLHF | TGCGCCAGCAGAGATACAGGGGGTAGGAGCTCCTATAATTCACCCCTCCACTTT
TRBJ2-1 | TRBV5-1 | few | TRBD2 | CASSPTLSSGGYNEQFF | TGCGCCAGCAGCCCTACCCTATCTAGCGGGGGCTACAATGAGCAGTTCTTC
TRBJ2-3 | TRBV19 | . | . | CASSISTPFGADTQYF | TGTGCCAGTAGTATCAGTACACCCTTTGGTGCAGATACGCAGTATTTT
TRBJ1-1 | TRBV10-2 | . | . | CASRSGRPNTEAFF | TGCGCCAGCCGGTCGGGGAGACCAAACACTGAAGCTTTCTTT
TRBJ1-2 | TRBV6-1 | . | TRBD1 | CASSEGTGGYGYTF | TGTGCCAGCAGTGAAGGGACAGGGGGCTATGGCTACACCTTC
TRBJ2-5 | TRBV10-1 | . | TRBD1 | CAGDRDSGFEETQYF | TGCGCAGGGGACAGGGATTCGGGTTTTGAAGAGACCCAGTACTTC
TRBJ1-2 | TRBV5-1 | . | TRBD1 | CASSPSGTANYGYTF | TGCGCCAGCAGCCCGTCGGGGACAGCTAACTATGGCTACACCTTC
TRBJ1-5 | TRBV6-1 | . | . | CASSEAPGNQPQHF | TGTGCCAGCAGTGAAGCGCCGGGTAACCAGCCCCAGCATTTT
TRBJ1-4 | TRBV7-8 | . | . | CASSQTGFNEKLFF | TGTGCCAGCAGCCAGACAGGATTCAATGAAAAACTGTTTTTT